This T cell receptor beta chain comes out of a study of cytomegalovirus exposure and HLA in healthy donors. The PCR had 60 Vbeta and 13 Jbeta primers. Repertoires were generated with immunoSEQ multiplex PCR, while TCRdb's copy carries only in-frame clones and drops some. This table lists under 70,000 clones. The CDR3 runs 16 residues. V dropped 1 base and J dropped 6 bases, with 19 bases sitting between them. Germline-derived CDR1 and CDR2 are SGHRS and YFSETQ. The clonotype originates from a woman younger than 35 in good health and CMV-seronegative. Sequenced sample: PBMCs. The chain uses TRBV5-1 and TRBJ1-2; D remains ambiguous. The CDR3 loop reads CASSLTFSGGSDGYTF. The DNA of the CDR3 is TGCGCCAGCAGCTTGACCTTTTCCGGAGGATCGGATGGCTACACCTTC.